This TCR beta chain emerged from a study of T cell changes during pregnancy in multiple sclerosis. The ends were cut back, 3 bases at V and 3 bases at J, with 21 bases in the middle. CDR1 and CDR2 from the germline V gene are KGHSH and LQKENI. The CDR3 extends over 18 amino acids. This table comes from immunoSEQ multiplex PCR, and its TCRdb copy is limited to in-frame clones, with some not included. There are 65,000 to 85,000 clones in the sample; nearly 95% occur only once, and roughly 0.3% lies in the top ten. The sample consisted of CD4+ T cells from peripheral blood mononuclear cells, taken after pregnancy. This chain uses TRBV18 with TRBJ2-4, with D perhaps TRBD2 (6 bases). This TCR was sampled from a female donor with multiple sclerosis, enrolled in a pregnancy study. Written as DNA, the CDR3 is TGTGCCAGCTCACCGTACTATGCGGGGATGGTCGACAAAAACATTCAGTACTTC. It is translated as CASSPYYAGMVDKNIQYF.